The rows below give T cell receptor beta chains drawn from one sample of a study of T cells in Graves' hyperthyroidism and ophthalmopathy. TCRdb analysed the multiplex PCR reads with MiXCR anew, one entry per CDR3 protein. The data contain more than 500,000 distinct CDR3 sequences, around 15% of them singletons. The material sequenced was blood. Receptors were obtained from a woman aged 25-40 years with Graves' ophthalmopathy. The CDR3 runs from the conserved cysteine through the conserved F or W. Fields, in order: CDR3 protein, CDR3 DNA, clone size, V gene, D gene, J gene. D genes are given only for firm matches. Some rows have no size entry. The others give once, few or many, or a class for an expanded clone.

CASVTGTDTQYF	TGTGCCAGCGTTACGGGCACAGATACGCAGTATTTT	many	TRBV28	.	TRBJ2-3
CASSSEDRSEAFF	TGTGCCAGCAGTTCCGAGGACCGAAGCGAGGCTTTCTTT	.	TRBV6-2/TRBV6-3	.	TRBJ1-1
CASSLGTSGRTPDTQYF	TGTGCCAGCAGCTTGGGGACTAGCGGGAGAACGCCAGATACGCAGTATTTT	many	TRBV11-2	TRBD2	TRBJ2-3
CASSATSGSLSSEQYF	TGTGCCAGCAGTGCTACTAGCGGGAGTTTGAGCTCCGAGCAGTACTTC	many	TRBV28	TRBD2	TRBJ2-7
CASSGSILRRPQHF	TGTGCCAGCAGTGGATCAATCCTCCGACGGCCCCAGCATTTT	few	TRBV28	.	TRBJ1-5
CASSPSGQGLVQYF	TGTGCCAGCAGCCCTTCGGGACAGGGGTTGGTCCAGTACTTC	many	TRBV3-1	TRBD1	TRBJ2-5
CASSLSSGSYEQFF	TGTGCCAGCAGTTTATCTAGCGGGAGTTATGAGCAGTTCTTC	.	TRBV12-3/TRBV12-4	TRBD2	TRBJ2-1
CSARDLPRRSEAFF	TGCAGTGCTAGAGATCTTCCCAGGCGGAGTGAAGCTTTCTTT	many	TRBV20-1	.	TRBJ1-1
CSARDPLGSEQYF	TGCAGTGCTAGAGACCCGCTCGGCTCCGAGCAGTACTTC	many	TRBV20-1	.	TRBJ2-7
CASSQGQGEAYNEQFF	TGCGCCAGCAGCCAAGGACAGGGAGAAGCCTACAATGAGCAGTTCTTC	.	TRBV4-3	TRBD1	TRBJ2-1
CASSLGPGLAGIGELFF	TGTGCCAGCAGCTTAGGTCCAGGACTAGCGGGAATCGGGGAGCTGTTTTTT	few	TRBV11-3	TRBD2	TRBJ2-2
CSAKKARGFSTDTQYF	TGCAGCGCCAAAAAAGCTCGGGGTTTCAGCACAGATACGCAGTATTTT	.	TRBV29-1	.	TRBJ2-3
CASSETQRKYQETQYF	TGTGCCAGCAGTGAAACTCAGCGGAAGTACCAAGAGACCCAGTACTTC	many	TRBV2	.	TRBJ2-5
CSVEDWASGTADTQYF	TGCAGCGTTGAAGATTGGGCCAGCGGGACCGCAGATACGCAGTATTTT	many	TRBV29-1	TRBD2	TRBJ2-3
CASSTGRGISPLHF	TGTGCCAGCAGTACGGGGAGAGGGATTTCACCCCTCCACTTT	.	TRBV27	.	TRBJ1-6
CASSLPGLNANNPSTDTQYF	TGTGCCAGCAGCTTGCCGGGACTAAACGCTAATAACCCTAGCACAGATACGCAGTATTTT	few	TRBV7-6	TRBD2	TRBJ2-3